The sequence of this T cell receptor (beta chain) was determined in a study of blood T cells in healthy people across ages (dated by TCRdb to the mid-2010s). For context, the study as a whole: In model experiments, template switching captured about one uniquely barcoded TCR beta cDNA molecule for every two T cells. The study measured age-related changes in TCR beta repertoire diversity using deep sequencing normalized with unique cDNA molecular identifiers. Using the same blood draw, the study looked at two additional independent replicas of 1 million unique cDNA reads for two donors, one aged 18 to 30 and the other aged 80 or older. Donors were grouped into four age groups: young (average approximately 16 years), middle-aged (about 38), aged (around 66) and long-lived (just over 80). Results and caveats for the whole study, not just this receptor: Estimates of total diversity based on one million sequenced T cells were considered lower bounds and underestimates. Since profiling was done on bulk unsorted PBMCs, naive and antigen-experienced compartments could not be conclusively compared. Because donor CMV infection status was unknown, age-related changes in expanded clonotypes were potentially confounded. Compared with the aged group, more naive CD4+ T cells, fewer expanded clones and increased TCR diversity were shown by the long-lived group, suggesting age selection. The percentage of naive T cells measured by flow cytometry correlated strongly with observed TCR beta diversity. Observed TCR beta diversity per million T cells fell roughly linearly with age, and a significant reduction was already apparent by age roughly 40.

Systemically healthy Caucasian individuals from Russia, some 38 in total and aged about 6 to 95 years, were included as donors. Roughly 10 milliliters of peripheral blood were drawn from each donor into EDTA-treated Vacutainer tubes. PBMCs were isolated by Ficoll-Paque density-gradient centrifugation, with at least 7 million obtained per sample. Trizol reagent was used to extract total RNA from PBMCs, with at least 5.5 micrograms per sample. For every donor, flow cytometry on a PBMC aliquot measured the percentage of naive CD45RAhigh/CD27high T cells. With regard to this clonotype: Its antigen remains unidentified. There are no base qualities to consult, and no much larger clone falls within one base.

The library was produced with 5' RACE. The instrument given in TCRdb is Illumina HiSeq 2500. A second PCR of 7 to 11 cycles was performed with a sample-barcoded 5' primer and a J-beta primer mix. A unique molecular identifier was introduced onto each TCR beta cDNA molecule by a template-switch 5' adaptor carrying 12 random nucleotides. Each sample yielded at least 2.5 million CDR3-containing paired-end reads. First-strand cDNA was synthesized from all RNA with the Mint cDNA synthesis kit, primed by a TRBC-specific oligonucleotide. All cDNA was treated with uracil-DNA glycosylase and then went through a first 18-cycle PCR with the universal primers M1SS and BC2_uni_R. The authors processed their data as follows. For normalization, 1 million high-quality reads, each with a distinct molecular identifier, were randomly selected from each sample. Reads sharing molecular identifiers were discarded rather than binned into consensus sequences. MiTCR, set to a Q25 quality threshold and the strictest error-elimination algorithm, was used for CDR3 identification, clonotype clustering and error correction. A nonparametric unseen species model with Euler transformation was used to estimate lower-bound total TCR beta diversity. Using fastp trimming at Q25 and MiXCR clonotype assembly, TCRdb reanalyzed the public sequencing data and kept in-frame beta chains. Records with the same CDR3 protein are collapsed into one entry carrying the most frequent genes and DNA. What appears here as the V and J calls and clone size reflects TCRdb's work, not the paper's. This sample holds around 1,000,000 distinct CDR3 sequences; 20% to 25% were observed only once. Around 0.75% of the sample is held by the ten biggest clonotypes.

V loses 1 base of germline sequence and J loses 2 bases, and the interval between the two ends is 11 bases. From its cysteine to its phenylalanine, the CDR3 spans 15 amino acids. The read is trimmed to its CDR3 DNA, 45 bases read in frame from base 1. From a lookup of the germline V gene, CDR1 and CDR2 are LGHNA and YNFKEQ. This sample also appeared in a second study, on T cells of mothers and their children. Reported in the second study: Nine systemically healthy Caucasian individuals served as donors, namely three mothers together with their six children. cDNA synthesis used all of the extracted RNA, with approximately 1.4 ug of RNA in each 15 ul reaction. In the second PCR, sample barcodes and 2-4 random nucleotides were introduced via the M1S primer. Each mother yielded over 9 million TCR beta CDR3 reads and each child 2.5 million to 3 million reads. Thymic selection similarly shapes TCR recombination output in related and unrelated pairs, with minor effect from inherited differences. Normalized repertoire overlap was always slightly but never significantly higher in related than unrelated mother-child pairs. With a sensitivity of about 100 clones per million clonotypes, no persistent microchimeric T cell clones were detected. The study used deep NGS to compare TCR beta repertoires of mothers and children, seeking features distinguishing related mother-child pairs from unrelated individuals. The mean age was roughly 44 +/- 4 years for the mothers and about 10 +/- 4 years for the children. After adapter ligation was performed with NEBNext reagents, the libraries were sequenced on an Illumina HiSeq 2000 with 100+100 nt paired-end reads. To prevent cross-contamination, the mother and child libraries were prepared one month apart and sequenced in separate runs. Between roughly 450,000 and 2,200,000 distinct TCR beta clonotypes were identified per donor. Naive TCR beta clonotypes were estimated from low-frequency clonotypes matched to each donor's FACS-determined naive share, without sorting.

The chain was built from TRBV4-2 and TRBJ2-5, with no confident D gene call. The specimen was blood. The origin of this receptor is a girl aged 2 to 10 in good health. The bases are TGTGCCAGCAGCCAAGCTCTTGGGGATCAAGAGACCCAGTACTTC. Its protein reads: CASSQALGDQETQYF.